This T cell receptor beta chain was identified in a study of T-cell memory formation after mild COVID-19. TCRdb processed the 5' RACE reads anew with MiXCR; each CDR3 protein has one entry. Of 550,000 to 650,000 distinct CDR3 sequences detected, around a sixth appear once; the ten largest clones hold roughly 8.2%. CDR1 and CDR2 from the germline V gene are SGHRS and YFSETQ. This CDR3 comprises 18 residues. V was pared by 1 base and J by 3 bases, with 15 bases of the junction left unmatched. The sample was PBMCs or a T cell subset sorted from them (not recorded which). V gene TRBV5-1 combines with J gene TRBJ2-7, with TRBD1 matching 8 bases. This TCR derives from an adult woman who had mild COVID-19 (a few samples of this study predate the infection). Cell type and time point are not known. The CDR3 nucleotides read TGCGCCAGCAGCTTGAGGGGCAGGGGGCTCCACGTGAGCTACGAGCAGTACTTC. Protein product: CASSLRGRGLHVSYEQYF.